This is a list of T cell receptor beta chains from one sample in a study of blood T cell repertoires in COVID-19. Clones were sequenced by immunoSEQ multiplex PCR, and TCRdb holds only the in-frame ones, with some missing. The sample consists of about 54,000 clones, about nine tenths of them appearing once. Specimen: peripheral blood. Receptor source: a woman aged 40 to 49 with active COVID-19. CDR3s include the opening cysteine and the closing phenylalanine or tryptophan. The D gene is left open where the match is weak. Where a row states a size, it is once, few, many or the class of an expanded clone; other rows omit it.

>TRBJ2-7|TRBV5-1|.|.
CASSQDIRGAYEQYF
TGCGCCAGCAGCCAGGACATCCGCGGAGCCTACGAGCAGTACTTC
>TRBJ1-3|TRBV9|.|.
CARARRGEGRNTIYF
TGTGCCAGGGCGAGAAGGGGTGAAGGTAGAAACACCATATATTTT
>TRBJ1-4|TRBV19|.|once
CASSIVGQSEKLFF
TGTGCCAGTAGTATTGTGGGCCAGTCTGAAAAACTGTTTTTT
>TRBJ1-3|TRBV18|TRBD1|.
CASSTTPGQGLVSGNTIYF
TGTGCCAGCTCGACCACCCCAGGACAGGGTCTTGTCTCTGGAAACACCATATATTTT
>TRBJ2-1|TRBV11-3|.|once
CASSQGIGGSYNEQFF
TGTGCCAGCAGCCAAGGGATAGGGGGATCCTACAATGAGCAGTTCTTC
>TRBJ2-3|TRBV6-6|TRBD2|.
CASSYLTSGETDTQYF
TGTGCCAGCAGTTACTTGACTAGCGGGGAAACAGATACGCAGTATTTT
>TRBJ2-7|TRBV5-1|.|.
CASTTTGDNYEQYF
TGCGCCAGTACAACGACAGGAGATAACTACGAGCAGTACTTC
>TRBJ2-7|TRBV6-5|.|few
CASRPVRGHSYEQYF
TGTGCCAGCAGACCCGTCCGGGGTCACTCCTACGAGCAGTACTTC
>TRBJ1-2|TRBV19|.|once
CASQPLRPANYGYTF
TGTGCCAGCCAACCCCTCAGGCCTGCTAACTATGGCTACACCTTC
>TRBJ1-2|TRBV27|TRBD1|.
CASRTWTGSYGYTF
TGTGCCAGCAGAACTTGGACAGGGTCCTATGGCTACACCTTC
>TRBJ1-1|TRBV10-1|.|.
CASSNHRNTEAFF
TGCGCCAGCAGTAACCACAGAAACACTGAAGCTTTCTTT
>TRBJ2-5|TRBV11-2|TRBD2|.
CASSLVRVGGVETQYF
TGTGCCAGCAGCTTAGTTCGGGTGGGAGGGGTGGAGACCCAGTACTTC
>TRBJ2-2|TRBV3-1/TRBV3-2|.|.
CASSQVFSTGELFF
TGTGCCAGCAGCCAAGTTTTCTCCACCGGGGAGCTGTTTTTT
>TRBJ2-3|TRBV11-2|.|.
CASSLLLEDTQYF
TGTGCCAGCAGCTTACTGCTAGAAGATACGCAGTATTTT
>TRBJ2-7|TRBV6-5|TRBD1|few
CASSSRTGTYEQYF
TGTGCCAGCAGTAGCCGGACAGGTACCTACGAGCAGTACTTC
>TRBJ2-3|TRBV7-8|.|.
CASSGSTTGRGDTQYF
TGTGCCAGCAGCGGATCTACAACGGGTCGGGGGGATACGCAGTATTTT
>TRBJ2-7|TRBV5-4|TRBD1|.
CASSPPGQGYEQYF
TGTGCCAGCAGCCCTCCGGGACAGGGTTACGAGCAGTACTTC
>TRBJ2-3|TRBV6-5|.|.
CASTTPPSTDTQYF
TGTGCCAGCACCACACCGCCTAGCACAGATACGCAGTATTTT
>TRBJ1-5|TRBV10-3|.|.
CAISERQGHDQPQHF
TGTGCCATCAGTGAACGTCAGGGACATGATCAGCCCCAGCATTTT
>TRBJ2-2|TRBV2|TRBD1|.
CASSDAGGPNTGELFF
TGTGCCAGCAGTGACGCAGGGGGCCCGAACACCGGGGAGCTGTTTTTT
>TRBJ2-7|TRBV12-3/TRBV12-4|TRBD1|.
CASSPQGIGEQYF
TGTGCCAGCAGTCCACAGGGGATTGGGGAGCAGTACTTC
>TRBJ2-1|TRBV10-2|TRBD1|few
CASSESGTGGRNEQFF
TGCGCCAGCAGTGAGTCGGGGACAGGGGGCCGAAATGAGCAGTTCTTC
>TRBJ1-4|TRBV14|.|.
CASSQRGGPNEKLFF
TGTGCCAGCAGCCAACGAGGGGGACCTAATGAAAAACTGTTTTTT
>TRBJ1-3|TRBV23-1|.|.
CAWRPGSSGNTIYF
TGCGCCTGGCGACCGGGATCCTCTGGAAACACCATATATTTT
>TRBJ1-1|TRBV18|.|.
CASSPRAGTEAGGAFF
TGTGCCAGCTCACCACGTGCAGGGACTGAGGCGGGAGGAGCTTTCTTT
>TRBJ2-1|TRBV19|TRBD2|.
CASSSPLAGGRNEQFF
TGTGCCAGTAGTTCCCCACTAGCGGGGGGCCGGAATGAGCAGTTCTTC
>TRBJ2-5|TRBV10-1|.|.
CASSESKMAVGQETQYF
TGCGCCAGCAGTGAGTCGAAAATGGCGGTAGGCCAAGAGACCCAGTACTTC
>TRBJ1-2|TRBV7-9|.|.
CASSLWGRDNYGYTF
TGTGCCAGCAGCTTATGGGGCAGGGATAACTATGGCTACACCTTC
>TRBJ2-2|TRBV24-1|.|.
CATSRGLGGELFF
TGTGCCACCTCTCGGGGATTGGGCGGGGAGCTGTTTTTT
>TRBJ1-4|TRBV4-1|TRBD1|.
CASSQEGRGPTNEKLFF
TGCGCCAGCAGCCAAGAGGGAAGGGGGCCAACTAATGAAAAACTGTTTTTT
>TRBJ2-7|TRBV30|TRBD1|few
CAWNGQGGYEQYF
TGTGCCTGGAACGGACAGGGCGGGTACGAGCAGTACTTC
>TRBJ1-1|TRBV5-3|.|.
CAGLGLTEAFF
TGTGCCGGACTAGGGCTGACTGAAGCTTTCTTT
>TRBJ2-1|TRBV18|.|.
CASSPPVGSPAYNEQFF
TGTGCCAGCTCACCACCAGTCGGGTCCCCTGCCTACAATGAGCAGTTCTTC
>TRBJ2-1|TRBV5-1|.|.
CASSLDYYNEQFF
TGCGCCAGCAGCTTGGATTACTACAATGAGCAGTTCTTC
>TRBJ2-5|TRBV3-1/TRBV3-2|.|.
CASSPRQETQYF
TGTGCCAGCAGTCCTAGGCAAGAGACCCAGTACTTC
>TRBJ1-2|TRBV9|.|.
CASSVEAGAGGYTF
TGTGCCAGCAGCGTAGAAGCGGGCGCCGGTGGCTACACCTTC
>TRBJ1-1|TRBV27|.|.
CASSPMQGGPEAFF
TGTGCCAGCAGTCCGATGCAGGGTGGCCCTGAAGCTTTCTTT
>TRBJ2-1|TRBV6-5|TRBD1|.
CASSFRGLRQFF
TGTGCCAGCAGTTTCAGGGGGCTTAGGCAGTTCTTC
>TRBJ2-7|TRBV11-1|TRBD2|few
CASSLDQGAGEYEQYF
TGTGCCAGCAGCTTAGACCAGGGAGCGGGAGAGTACGAGCAGTACTTC
>TRBJ1-2|TRBV19|TRBD1|.
CASSPDRGHRGYTF
TGTGCCAGTAGTCCGGACAGGGGGCATCGTGGCTACACCTTC
>TRBJ1-4|TRBV4-3|.|.
CASSQNFGEKLFF
TGCGCCAGCAGCCAGAACTTCGGGGAAAAACTGTTTTTT
>TRBJ2-3|TRBV4-3|.|.
CASSQGFGGTTDTQYF
TGCGCCAGCAGCCAAGGGTTCGGAGGGACCACAGATACGCAGTATTTT
>TRBJ2-4|TRBV18|TRBD2|.
CASSPGLADIQYF
TGTGCCAGCTCACCAGGTCTAGCGGACATTCAGTACTTC
>TRBJ1-6|TRBV27|TRBD1|once
CASSLRTGTGSPFHF
TGTGCCAGCAGTTTAAGGACAGGGACGGGGTCACCCTTCCACTTT
>TRBJ2-3|TRBV2|.|.
CASSAIGADTQYF
TGTGCCAGCAGTGCTATAGGGGCTGATACGCAGTATTTT
>TRBJ2-1|TRBV19|TRBD1|.
CASTTTSGTGVGNEQFF
TGTGCCAGTACCACGACCTCCGGGACAGGGGTCGGCAATGAGCAGTTCTTC
>TRBJ2-3|TRBV27|TRBD2|.
CASRGLAASDTQYF
TGTGCCAGCAGGGGACTAGCGGCTTCAGATACGCAGTATTTT
>TRBJ2-2|TRBV3-1/TRBV3-2|TRBD2|.
CASSGRGLVDTGELFF
TGTGCCAGCAGTGGGCGGGGACTAGTGGATACCGGGGAGCTGTTTTTT
>TRBJ1-2|TRBV7-9|.|few
CASSLAYRFNYGYTF
TGTGCCAGCAGTCTCGCCTACAGGTTTAACTATGGCTACACCTTC
>TRBJ1-1|TRBV5-1|TRBD1|.
CASSLRVTGADTEAFF
TGCGCCAGCAGCTTGAGGGTGACAGGGGCGGACACTGAAGCTTTCTTT
>TRBJ2-7|TRBV28|TRBD1|.
CASSPGDRGYEQYF
TGTGCCAGCAGTCCAGGGGACAGGGGTTACGAGCAGTACTTC
>TRBJ1-2|TRBV19|TRBD1|.
CASSIVYAGGETNYGYTF
TGTGCCAGTAGTATAGTATATGCAGGGGGCGAGACTAACTATGGCTACACCTTC